Here is one TCR beta chain with its context. This sample was taken from a study of blood T cell repertoires in COVID-19. Study-level information: Samples came from the United States, Italy and Spain, spanning acute and convalescent COVID-19. Sample material is recorded as cDNA or gDNA derived from T cells, B-cell-depleted T cells, or PBMCs.

TCRdb's copy holds only in-frame clones and misses some; the assay was immunoSEQ multiplex PCR. The table includes tens of thousands of clones, roughly 91% detected once. Sequencing input: peripheral blood. The TCR was taken from a human donor in a cohort sampled during active COVID-19.

The DNA for the CDR3 is TGTGCCAGCAGTTTAAAACTAGCGGGAGGGGCCGGGGAGCTGTTTTTT. Amino acids: CASSLKLAGGAGELFF. The chain recombines TRBV27 with TRBJ2-2; 13 positions match TRBD2. The CDR3 extends over 16 amino acids. With V trimmed by 2 bases and J by 6 bases, 3 bases remained unmatched. The germline CDR1 and CDR2 sequences are MNHEY and SMNVEV (reference sequence).